Listed below are T cell receptor beta chains from one sample, sequenced in a study of shared T cell receptors in the human thymus. The repertoire was sequenced with immunoSEQ multiplex PCR; TCRdb's copy has only in-frame clones and lacks some. Of hundreds of thousands of clones listed, 80% to 90% were seen once; the top ten hold roughly 0.0094%. Another study also made use of these data, one on human thymus T cells.

The sequenced material came from thymocytes. Source of these receptors: a boy younger than two with a congenital heart defect. Both conserved end residues are part of each CDR3. D genes are given only for firm matches. Clone size is stated in some rows and not others, as once, few, many or a class when expanded.

d_gene: .; abundance: .; v_gene: TRBV6-1; j_gene: TRBJ2-7; CDR3aa: CASSSKQVSYEQYF; CDR3nt: TGTGCCAGCAGTTCCAAACAGGTCTCCTACGAGCAGTACTTC
d_gene: .; abundance: .; v_gene: TRBV5-4; j_gene: TRBJ2-4; CDR3aa: CASSSLAGPIAKNIQYF; CDR3nt: TGTGCCAGCAGTTCCCTGGCGGGCCCCATAGCCAAAAACATTCAGTACTTC
d_gene: TRBD1; abundance: .; v_gene: TRBV27; j_gene: TRBJ2-7; CDR3aa: CASSPRQGYEQYF; CDR3nt: TGTGCCAGCAGTCCCCGACAGGGTTACGAGCAGTACTTC
d_gene: TRBD2; abundance: .; v_gene: TRBV11-2; j_gene: TRBJ2-2; CDR3aa: CASSLRRGGTGELFF; CDR3nt: TGTGCCAGCAGCTTGAGGCGGGGGGGCACCGGGGAGCTGTTTTTT
d_gene: .; abundance: .; v_gene: TRBV5-8; j_gene: TRBJ1-4; CDR3aa: CASSPAGFNEKLFF; CDR3nt: TGTGCCAGCAGCCCAGCCGGGTTTAATGAAAAACTGTTTTTT
d_gene: .; abundance: .; v_gene: TRBV4-3; j_gene: TRBJ2-2; CDR3aa: CASSINKIGRPNTGELFF; CDR3nt: TGCGCCAGCAGCATTAACAAAATCGGCAGGCCGAACACCGGGGAGCTGTTTTTT
d_gene: TRBD1; abundance: .; v_gene: TRBV28; j_gene: TRBJ1-5; CDR3aa: CASSSGTGSSNQPQHF; CDR3nt: TGTGCCAGCAGTTCAGGGACAGGGTCTAGCAATCAGCCCCAGCATTTT
d_gene: TRBD1; abundance: once; v_gene: TRBV9; j_gene: TRBJ2-3; CDR3aa: CASTPDRGRSTDTQYF; CDR3nt: TGTGCCAGCACCCCCGACAGGGGAAGAAGCACAGATACGCAGTATTTT
d_gene: TRBD1; abundance: .; v_gene: TRBV5-8; j_gene: TRBJ1-5; CDR3aa: CASRGTDRGFCDQPQHF; CDR3nt: TGTGCCAGCAGGGGGACAGACAGGGGGTTTTGTGATCAGCCCCAGCATTTT
d_gene: TRBD1; abundance: .; v_gene: TRBV9; j_gene: TRBJ2-3; CDR3aa: CASSEGDRAVFHTDTQYF; CDR3nt: TGTGCCAGCAGCGAGGGGGACAGGGCGGTCTTTCACACAGATACGCAGTATTTT
d_gene: .; abundance: .; v_gene: TRBV7-2; j_gene: TRBJ2-2; CDR3aa: CASFGLNTGELFF; CDR3nt: TGTGCCAGCTTCGGACTTAACACCGGGGAGCTGTTTTTT
d_gene: TRBD1; abundance: .; v_gene: TRBV6-6; j_gene: TRBJ1-5; CDR3aa: CASSKRGLWDQPQHF; CDR3nt: TGTGCCAGCTCTAAGAGGGGGCTGTGGGATCAGCCCCAGCATTTT
d_gene: .; abundance: .; v_gene: TRBV9; j_gene: TRBJ1-5; CDR3aa: CASSARQAHSNQPQHF; CDR3nt: TGTGCCAGCAGCGCGAGACAGGCCCATAGCAATCAGCCCCAGCATTTT
d_gene: TRBD2; abundance: .; v_gene: TRBV9; j_gene: TRBJ2-5; CDR3aa: CASSVLARGETQYF; CDR3nt: TGTGCCAGCAGCGTACTGGCGCGGGGGGAGACCCAGTACTTC
d_gene: .; abundance: .; v_gene: TRBV2; j_gene: TRBJ1-1; CDR3aa: CASSDRRGNTEAFF; CDR3nt: TGTGCCAGCAGTGATAGGCGCGGGAACACTGAAGCTTTCTTT
d_gene: TRBD1; abundance: .; v_gene: TRBV13; j_gene: TRBJ2-4; CDR3aa: CASSPGQGALKNIQYF; CDR3nt: TGTGCCAGCAGCCCGGGACAGGGGGCGCTTAAAAACATTCAGTACTTC
d_gene: TRBD1; abundance: .; v_gene: TRBV29-1; j_gene: TRBJ2-3; CDR3aa: CSVTGDRGPTDTQYF; CDR3nt: TGCAGCGTAACTGGGGACAGGGGGCCCACAGATACGCAGTATTTT
d_gene: .; abundance: .; v_gene: TRBV14; j_gene: TRBJ1-1; CDR3aa: CASSQERRRVGTEAFF; CDR3nt: TGTGCCAGCAGCCAAGAAAGGCGGAGGGTCGGCACTGAAGCTTTCTTT
d_gene: TRBD2; abundance: .; v_gene: TRBV19; j_gene: TRBJ2-5; CDR3aa: CASSIRLAGGLEQETQYF; CDR3nt: TGTGCCAGTAGTATACGCCTAGCGGGGGGCCTCGAACAAGAGACCCAGTACTTC
d_gene: TRBD2; abundance: .; v_gene: TRBV27; j_gene: TRBJ2-1; CDR3aa: CASSNPSGNYNEQFF; CDR3nt: TGTGCCAGCAGTAACCCTAGCGGGAACTACAATGAGCAGTTCTTC
d_gene: .; abundance: .; v_gene: TRBV28; j_gene: TRBJ2-7; CDR3aa: CASRGGPVTYEQYF; CDR3nt: TGTGCCAGCAGAGGTGGGCCGGTTACCTACGAGCAGTACTTC
d_gene: TRBD2; abundance: .; v_gene: TRBV6-5; j_gene: TRBJ2-7; CDR3aa: CASRTGLAGEQYF; CDR3nt: TGTGCCAGCAGGACGGGACTAGCTGGCGAGCAGTACTTC
d_gene: TRBD1; abundance: .; v_gene: TRBV6-6; j_gene: TRBJ2-1; CDR3aa: CASSYSIGTAYNEQFF; CDR3nt: TGTGCCAGCAGTTACTCTATCGGGACAGCCTACAATGAGCAGTTCTTC
d_gene: TRBD1; abundance: .; v_gene: TRBV19; j_gene: TRBJ2-6; CDR3aa: CASRPGGQEDSGANVLTF; CDR3nt: TGTGCCAGTAGGCCCGGGGGACAGGAGGACTCTGGGGCCAACGTCCTGACTTTC
d_gene: .; abundance: .; v_gene: TRBV12-5; j_gene: TRBJ2-2; CDR3aa: CASGLGDIKNTGELFF; CDR3nt: TGTGCTAGTGGTTTGGGCGATATTAAGAACACCGGGGAGCTGTTTTTT
d_gene: TRBD2; abundance: .; v_gene: TRBV27; j_gene: TRBJ2-7; CDR3aa: CASSLGLAGYEQYF; CDR3nt: TGTGCCAGCAGTTTAGGACTAGCGGGTTACGAGCAGTACTTC
d_gene: .; abundance: .; v_gene: TRBV11-2; j_gene: TRBJ2-3; CDR3aa: CASSLEGSGDDTDTQYF; CDR3nt: TGTGCCAGCAGCTTAGAAGGTAGCGGCGACGACACAGATACGCAGTATTTT
d_gene: TRBD1; abundance: .; v_gene: TRBV5-4; j_gene: TRBJ2-7; CDR3aa: CASSLEGQGRRPFLYEQYF; CDR3nt: TGTGCCAGCAGCTTGGAGGGACAGGGGAGAAGGCCCTTTCTTTACGAGCAGTACTTC
d_gene: .; abundance: .; v_gene: TRBV6-4; j_gene: TRBJ1-4; CDR3aa: CASSGYPVITNEKLFF; CDR3nt: TGTGCCAGCAGTGGCTATCCGGTGATCACTAATGAAAAACTGTTTTTT
d_gene: TRBD2; abundance: .; v_gene: TRBV9; j_gene: TRBJ2-1; CDR3aa: CASSVGMGLAADNEQFF; CDR3nt: TGTGCCAGCAGCGTAGGTATGGGACTAGCGGCAGACAATGAGCAGTTCTTC
d_gene: TRBD1; abundance: .; v_gene: TRBV28; j_gene: TRBJ2-5; CDR3aa: CASSTGQGKQETQYF; CDR3nt: TGTGCCAGCAGTACAGGACAGGGAAAACAAGAGACCCAGTACTTC
d_gene: TRBD1; abundance: .; v_gene: TRBV4-3; j_gene: TRBJ1-4; CDR3aa: CASSPGAEDRGQSANEKLFF; CDR3nt: TGCGCCAGCAGCCCTGGTGCAGAGGACAGGGGGCAGTCAGCTAATGAAAAACTGTTTTTT
d_gene: TRBD1; abundance: .; v_gene: TRBV27; j_gene: TRBJ2-2; CDR3aa: CASTSTGLGTGELFF; CDR3nt: TGTGCCAGCACCTCGACAGGGCTGGGCACCGGGGAGCTGTTTTTT
d_gene: TRBD2; abundance: .; v_gene: TRBV5-1; j_gene: TRBJ2-1; CDR3aa: CASSVSGRGANEQFF; CDR3nt: TGCGCCAGCAGCGTAAGCGGGAGAGGGGCCAATGAGCAGTTCTTC
d_gene: TRBD1; abundance: .; v_gene: TRBV27; j_gene: TRBJ1-2; CDR3aa: CASSSGRVGTAYGYTF; CDR3nt: TGTGCCAGCAGTTCGGGGCGGGTAGGGACAGCGTATGGCTACACCTTC
d_gene: .; abundance: .; v_gene: TRBV19; j_gene: TRBJ2-6; CDR3aa: CASSKSPAGLGGANVLTF; CDR3nt: TGTGCCAGTAGTAAAAGCCCGGCGGGCCTCGGCGGGGCCAACGTCCTGACTTTC
d_gene: .; abundance: .; v_gene: TRBV19; j_gene: TRBJ2-7; CDR3aa: CAGIGATYEQYF; CDR3nt: TGTGCCGGGATAGGGGCCACCTACGAGCAGTACTTC
d_gene: TRBD1; abundance: .; v_gene: TRBV10-3; j_gene: TRBJ1-2; CDR3aa: CAISRDRGLVGYTF; CDR3nt: TGTGCCATCAGTAGGGACAGGGGGCTGGTTGGCTACACCTTC
d_gene: TRBD1; abundance: .; v_gene: TRBV27; j_gene: TRBJ2-7; CDR3aa: CASRPGTGLAELSYEQYF; CDR3nt: TGTGCCAGCAGACCTGGGACAGGGTTGGCGGAACTCTCCTACGAGCAGTACTTC
d_gene: TRBD2; abundance: once; v_gene: TRBV6-6; j_gene: TRBJ2-3; CDR3aa: CASSYSPTSDMNTQYF; CDR3nt: TGTGCCAGCAGTTACTCCCCGACTAGCGATATGAATACGCAGTATTTT
d_gene: TRBD1; abundance: .; v_gene: TRBV28; j_gene: TRBJ1-6; CDR3aa: CASSLKDRVPTYNSPLHF; CDR3nt: TGTGCCAGCAGTTTGAAAGACAGGGTTCCCACCTATAATTCACCCCTCCACTTT
d_gene: TRBD1; abundance: .; v_gene: TRBV5-4; j_gene: TRBJ1-4; CDR3aa: CASSLGDRHNEKLFF; CDR3nt: TGTGCCAGCAGCTTGGGGGACAGGCATAATGAAAAACTGTTTTTT
d_gene: .; abundance: .; v_gene: TRBV2; j_gene: TRBJ1-2; CDR3aa: CASSDRDTEGDYYGYTF; CDR3nt: TGTGCCAGCAGTGATCGGGACACGGAAGGGGATTACTATGGCTACACCTTC
d_gene: .; abundance: .; v_gene: TRBV6-1; j_gene: TRBJ1-4; CDR3aa: CASGDTLIPNEKLFF; CDR3nt: TGTGCCAGCGGGGACACACTCATACCTAATGAAAAACTGTTTTTT
d_gene: .; abundance: .; v_gene: TRBV5-6; j_gene: TRBJ2-6; CDR3aa: CASSLRRFTGSSGANVLTF; CDR3nt: TGTGCCAGCAGCTTAAGGAGATTTACAGGGAGCTCTGGGGCCAACGTCCTGACTTTC
d_gene: TRBD1; abundance: once; v_gene: TRBV27; j_gene: TRBJ2-7; CDR3aa: CASSDDRGWYEQYF; CDR3nt: TGTGCCAGCAGCGATGACAGGGGTTGGTACGAGCAGTACTTC
d_gene: TRBD2; abundance: .; v_gene: TRBV7-2; j_gene: TRBJ2-7; CDR3aa: CASSRSGRALYEQYF; CDR3nt: TGTGCCAGCAGCCGTAGCGGGAGGGCCCTCTACGAGCAGTACTTC
d_gene: TRBD1; abundance: .; v_gene: TRBV19; j_gene: TRBJ1-2; CDR3aa: CASSQDGTGVYGYTF; CDR3nt: TGTGCCAGTAGTCAGGATGGGACAGGGGTCTATGGCTACACCTTC
d_gene: TRBD1; abundance: .; v_gene: TRBV30; j_gene: TRBJ2-7; CDR3aa: CAWSVGTGHYEQYF; CDR3nt: TGTGCCTGGAGTGTAGGGACAGGTCACTACGAGCAGTACTTC
d_gene: TRBD2; abundance: .; v_gene: TRBV11-1; j_gene: TRBJ2-1; CDR3aa: CASSLGGMAGGPYNEQFF; CDR3nt: TGTGCCAGCAGCTTAGGGGGAATGGCGGGGGGTCCCTACAATGAGCAGTTCTTC
d_gene: .; abundance: .; v_gene: TRBV6-5; j_gene: TRBJ1-1; CDR3aa: CASSYSPGVPEAFF; CDR3nt: TGTGCCAGCAGTTACTCCCCCGGGGTGCCTGAAGCTTTCTTT
d_gene: .; abundance: once; v_gene: TRBV28; j_gene: TRBJ1-5; CDR3aa: CASREHKRTEPNQPQHF; CDR3nt: TGTGCCAGCAGGGAGCACAAAAGGACAGAACCTAATCAGCCCCAGCATTTT
d_gene: TRBD1; abundance: .; v_gene: TRBV6-5; j_gene: TRBJ1-2; CDR3aa: CASKPGQWAYGYTF; CDR3nt: TGTGCCAGCAAACCGGGACAGTGGGCCTATGGCTACACCTTC
d_gene: .; abundance: .; v_gene: TRBV15; j_gene: TRBJ2-3; CDR3aa: CATSRGYRVDTQYF; CDR3nt: TGTGCCACCAGCAGAGGGTACAGGGTGGATACGCAGTATTTT
d_gene: TRBD1; abundance: .; v_gene: TRBV11-2; j_gene: TRBJ2-6; CDR3aa: CASSRSGDRVLPGANVLTF; CDR3nt: TGTGCCAGCAGCCGGAGTGGGGACAGGGTGCTCCCTGGGGCCAACGTCCTGACTTTC